Described below is a single T cell receptor beta chain sequence and its context. Other DNA sequences from this sample encode an identical CDR3 as well. Germline CDR1 and CDR2: SGHRS and YFSETQ. There are 14 residues in the CDR3. V was clipped by 4 bases and J by 5 bases; unmatched bases: 7. The data derive from a study of shared clonotypes between healthy human individuals. Profiling relied on immunoSEQ multiplex PCR, and the TCRdb table lists in-frame clones only, not all of them. This sample yields 2.5 million or so clones, of which more than 90% are seen a single time; over 0.12% belongs to the top ten.

Sequencing input: naive CD4+ T cells sorted from blood. The sample's subset: CD45RA+ positively selected. The TCR sequence derives from a man aged 18 to 35 in good health. V gene TRBV5-1 combines with J gene TRBJ2-5; 8 bases line up with TRBD2. CDR3 amino acids: CASSPGGPGETQYF. In DNA, the CDR3 is TGCGCCAGCAGCCCGGGGGGGCCTGGGGAGACCCAGTACTTC.